The 30 T cell receptor beta chains listed next were all sequenced from one sample in a study of control samples from healthy donors and cancer patients. Method: immunoSEQ multiplex PCR; TCRdb's copy keeps in-frame clones and lacks some. The table shows approximately 87,000 clones, with around 86% occurring only once. Sequenced sample: blood. Receptor source: a woman in her forties or fifties in good health.

This clone came up a few times. The chain combines TRBV11-2 with TRBJ1-2; D remains ambiguous. Germline V CDR1 and CDR2: SGHAT, FQNNGV. This CDR3 is built from 13 residues. With 5 bases removed from V and 5 bases from J, the gap between germline ends came to 12 bases. The CDR3 nucleotides are TGTGCCAGCAGCCCGGATCGGCAGTATGGCTACACCTTC. It is translated as CASSPDRQYGYTF.

V usage is TRBV12-5 and J usage is TRBJ1-2; 8 bases align to TRBD1. With V trimmed by 5 bases and J by 0 bases, 8 bases remained unmatched. Germline V gene sequence: CDR1 LGHNT, CDR2 FRNRAP. The CDR3 runs to 16 residues. CDR3 bases: TGTGCTAGTGGTACCGGGACAGGTCCGTCTAACTATGGCTACACCTTC. It is translated as CASGTGTGPSNYGYTF.

Concerning this clone itself: Other nucleotide sequences in the sample specify the same CDR3. The chain has TRBV19 and TRBJ2-3, with TRBD1 identical over 10 bases. Germline V gene sequence: CDR1 LNHDA, CDR2 SQIVND (reference sequence). V lost 7 bases to trimming and J lost 2 bases; unmatched junction nucleotides: 15. The CDR3 runs to 18 residues. The CDR3 region has the DNA TGTGCCAGTAAGCCACGGGACAGGGGACTACCTAACACAGATACGCAGTATTTT. Translated: CASKPRDRGLPNTDTQYF.

This clone turned up a few times. The chain recombines TRBV21-1 with TRBJ1-4; the D segment call TRBD1 is taken from the table without a DNA check. TRBV21-1 is a recognized pseudogene. The CDR3 runs 16 residues. The CDR3 bases are TGTGCCAGCAGCAACTTGGCGACAAGACCTAATGAAAAACTGTTTTTT. It yields the protein CASSNLATRPNEKLFF.

The CDR3, as DNA: TGTGCCAGCAGCGTAGTAGCGGGGGGGCCCAATGAGCAGTTCTTC. Residues: CASSVVAGGPNEQFF. V gene TRBV9 combines with J gene TRBJ2-1; 11 bases fit TRBD2. CDR1 and CDR2 from the germline V gene are SGDLS and YYNGEE. The CDR3 runs to 15 residues. J gave up 6 bases and V 0 bases, and 2 bases lay outside the gene matches.

This chain connects TRBV6-2 or TRBV6-3 to TRBJ2-2; D gene uncertain. Deletions cut 0 bases from V and 1 base from J, with 12 bases between. Per the germline V gene, CDR1 is MNHEY and CDR2 is SVGEGT. The CDR3 is 17 residues long. Here the CDR3 reads CASSYSPDLVNTGELFF. The CDR3 DNA is TGTGCCAGCAGTTACTCGCCAGACCTAGTGAACACCGGGGAGCTGTTTTTT.

V gene TRBV21-1 combines with J gene TRBJ2-1; TRBD1 is the table's D call and was not checked against the DNA. TRBV21-1 is termed a pseudogene. The CDR3 runs 14 residues. As DNA, the CDR3 is TGTGCCAGCAGCTCACTTCGCACAGCCGATGAGCAGTTCTTC. Translated: CASSSLRTADEQFF.

This rearrangement joins TRBV19 to TRBJ2-2, with unresolved D. The ends were cut back, 0 bases at V and 1 base at J, with 6 bases in the middle. The CDR3 extends over 15 amino acids. Germline CDR1 is LNHDA and CDR2 is SQIVND (reference sequence). CDR3 loop: CASSIDHRNTGELFF. Here the CDR3 DNA reads TGTGCCAGTAGTATAGATCATAGGAACACCGGGGAGCTGTTTTTT.

The chain joins TRBV11-2 to TRBJ1-1; D not resolved. V lost 3 bases and J lost 1, with 6 bases in between. The CDR3 totals 13 residues. CDR1 and CDR2 (germline): SGHAT, FQNNGV. CDR3 region: CASSFSGNTEAFF. In DNA, the CDR3 is TGTGCCAGCAGCTTCTCCGGGAACACTGAAGCTTTCTTT.

On this clone: The same CDR3 also results from other DNA sequences found in this sample. This chain joins TRBV6-2 or TRBV6-3 and TRBJ2-5; TRBD2 matches at 9 bases. V was clipped by 2 bases and J by 2 bases; unmatched bases: 3. The germline V gene has CDR1 MNHEY and CDR2 SVGEGT. This CDR3 is 15 amino acids long. The chain's CDR3 is CASSYGRGGQETQYF. The CDR3 DNA reads TGTGCCAGCAGTTACGGGCGGGGGGGTCAAGAGACCCAGTACTTC.

This chain connects TRBV9 to TRBJ2-5; 7 bases map to TRBD2. CDR3 length: 16 amino acids. Germline loops: CDR1 SGDLS, CDR2 YYNGEE. Losses at the gene ends were 0 bases for V and 2 bases for J; bases not matched to a gene: 7. As DNA, the CDR3 is TGTGCCAGCAGCGTAGGGATAGCGGGTTCACAAGAGACCCAGTACTTC. This sequence encodes CASSVGIAGSQETQYF.

This chain joins TRBV5-6 and TRBJ1-2, with D perhaps matching TRBD1 (5 bases). Trimming took 0 bases from V and 4 from J, leaving 13 bases between them. The CDR3 is 15 residues long. Germline assignment: CDR1 SGHDT and CDR2 YYEEEE. CDR3 residues: CASSLVGVESYGYTF. CDR3 nucleotides: TGTGCCAGCAGCTTGGTAGGGGTGGAATCCTATGGCTACACCTTC.

The CDR3 region has the DNA TGCGCCAGCAGCTGGGGTGAGGACTATGGCTACACCTTC. Protein product: CASSWGEDYGYTF. The V and J genes are TRBV5-1 and TRBJ1-2; no firm D call. CDR3 length equals 13 residues. CDR1 is SGHRS, CDR2 YFSETQ, per germline. Trimming took 3 bases from V and 3 from J, leaving 9 bases between them.

This chain links TRBV19 with TRBJ1-6, with TRBD1 as a possible D gene (6 bases). Germline-derived CDR1 and CDR2 are LNHDA and SQIVND (reference sequence). This CDR3 comprises 13 residues. V dropped 8 bases and J dropped 4 bases, with 9 bases sitting between them. The CDR3 is CASGQKYNSPLHF. The CDR3 DNA reads TGTGCCAGTGGACAGAAGTATAATTCACCCCTCCACTTT.

The DNA for the CDR3 is TGTGCCAGCACCCTAACTAGCAATCAGCCCCAGCATTTT. Translated: CASTLTSNQPQHF. This chain connects TRBV6-5 to TRBJ1-5; D uncertain. This CDR3 spans 13 amino acids. The germline V and J ends were trimmed by 7 bases and 0 bases, with 7 bases remaining between them. Germline loops: CDR1 MNHEY, CDR2 SVGAGI.

This chain links TRBV15 with TRBJ1-1; D gene uncertain. The CDR3 is made up of 13 amino acids. Trimming cost V 0 bases and J 8 bases, with 10 bases left between them. The germline gives CDR1 LNHNV, CDR2 YYDKDF (reference sequence). CDR3 protein: CATSRETEEEAFF. The CDR3 DNA follows: TGTGCCACCAGCAGAGAAACTGAGGAGGAAGCTTTCTTT.

The chain couples TRBV5-1 to TRBJ1-4, with D tentatively TRBD1 (5 bases). CDR3 length: 14 amino acids. V was shortened by 2 bases and J by 1 base, with 6 bases between the two germline ends. Looked up from germline, CDR1 is SGHRS and CDR2 is YFSETQ. CDR3 DNA: TGCGCCAGCAGCTTAAGGGGAACTAATGAAAAACTGTTTTTT. Translated: CASSLRGTNEKLFF.

V and J are TRBV18 and TRBJ2-3; no clear D gene. The ends were cut back, 3 bases at V and 2 bases at J, with 3 bases in the middle. The length of the CDR3 is 12 residues. Germline V gene lookup returns CDR1 KGHSH and CDR2 LQKENI. The CDR3 region is CASSPITDTQYF. The CDR3 nucleotides are TGTGCCAGCTCACCCATCACAGATACGCAGTATTTT.

This clone has only one observation. The chain uses TRBV18 and TRBJ2-3, with 8 bases fitting TRBD2. CDR1 is KGHSH, CDR2 LQKENI, per germline. The length of the CDR3 is 18 residues. V shed 1 base, J shed 2 bases, and the junction held 11 bases outside the gene matches. The CDR3 DNA reads as TGTGCCAGCTCACCACGGCTCGGTAGCGGGATTCTCACAGATACGCAGTATTTT. Translating gives CASSPRLGSGILTDTQYF.

This clone was picked up a small number of times. This chain joins TRBV4-1 and TRBJ2-7; perhaps D is TRBD1 or TRBD2 (5 bases each). Germline CDR1 reads MGHRA; CDR2 reads YSYEKL. This CDR3 is 15 amino acids long. Trimming stripped 1 base from V and 0 bases from J, with 10 bases between. CDR3: CASSQGDASSYEQYF. For the CDR3, the DNA is TGCGCCAGCAGCCAAGGGGACGCGAGCTCCTACGAGCAGTACTTC.

This chain joins TRBV4-2 and TRBJ2-6, with a tentative D call TRBD2 (5 bases). This CDR3 spans 16 amino acids. Germline lookup yields CDR1 LGHNA and CDR2 YNFKEQ. V gave up 0 bases and J gave up 2 bases, with 8 bases separating them. The CDR3 loop is CASSQDTGTGANVLTF. CDR3 coding DNA: TGTGCCAGCAGCCAAGATACGGGAACTGGGGCCAACGTCCTGACTTTC.

This sequence joins TRBV7-6 and TRBJ2-1; D is perhaps TRBD2 (5 bases). Trimming took off 3 bases at V and 5 bases at J, with 17 bases between the two ends. There are 16 residues in the CDR3. The germline V gene has CDR1 SGHVS and CDR2 FNYEAQ. CDR3 residues: CASSFGGSFIDNEQFF. CDR3 bases: TGTGCCAGCAGCTTTGGAGGTAGTTTTATCGACAATGAGCAGTTCTTC.

This chain uses TRBV21-1 with TRBJ1-1; the table calls TRBD1, which could not be checked here. TRBV21-1 is an annotated pseudogene. This CDR3 comprises 14 residues. Written as DNA, the CDR3 is TGTGCCAGCAGCCTACAGGGCCTGAACACTGAAGCTTTCTTT. Translating it yields CASSLQGLNTEAFF.

A single count supports this clone. This sequence joins TRBV7-2 and TRBJ2-7; D uncertain. Germline V lookup: CDR1 SGHTA, CDR2 FQGNSA. The CDR3 length is 13 residues. V was pared by 1 base and J by 4 bases, with 8 bases between. The CDR3 loop is CASSLEARYEQYF. For the CDR3, the DNA is TGTGCCAGCAGCTTAGAAGCGAGGTACGAGCAGTACTTC.

V usage is TRBV11-2 and J usage is TRBJ2-7; 7 bases match TRBD1. CDR1 is SGHAT and CDR2 is FQNNGV in the germline V gene. This CDR3 has 14 amino acids. After removal of 1 base from V and 1 base from J, the junction contained 1 base not matched to a gene. CDR3 sequence: CASSLATGSYEQYF. In nucleotides, the CDR3 is TGTGCCAGCAGCTTAGCGACAGGGTCCTACGAGCAGTACTTC.

CDR3 loop: CASRESGSSYEQYF. CDR3 bases: TGCGCCAGCAGGGAAAGCGGTAGCTCCTACGAGCAGTACTTC. This chain uses TRBV5-1 with TRBJ2-7, with D perhaps matching TRBD2 (5 bases). CDR1 is SGHRS, CDR2 YFSETQ, per germline. CDR3 length: 14 amino acids. Trimming cost V 5 bases and J 0 bases, with 12 bases left between them.

The chain combines TRBV27 with TRBJ1-1; 12 bases fit TRBD1. The CDR3 has 17 amino acids. The V segment lost 5 bases and the J segment 5 bases; nucleotides outside the gene matches: 12. Germline values: CDR1 MNHEY, CDR2 SMNVEV (reference sequence). The DNA for the CDR3 is TGTGCCAGCAGTCCTGGGACAGGGGGCCCTACAAGAACTGAAGCTTTCTTT. This encodes CASSPGTGGPTRTEAFF.

This sequence joins TRBV18 and TRBJ1-1; the match to TRBD1 covers 10 bases. J gave up 5 bases and V 6 bases, and 6 bases lay outside the gene matches. CDR1 KGHSH and CDR2 LQKENI come from the germline V gene. The CDR3 has 14 residues. DNA for the CDR3: TGTGCCAGCTCCCTAGGGACAGGGGAAACTGAAGCTTTCTTT. This sequence encodes CASSLGTGETEAFF.

V and J are TRBV7-2 and TRBJ2-7, with 7 bases matching TRBD2. The CDR3 loop spans 14 amino acids. Germline CDR1 and CDR2: SGHTA and FQGNSA. J lost 3 bases, V lost 5 bases, and 7 bases had no gene match. DNA for the CDR3: TGTGCCAGCAGCGGCAACCGCGGGGGCTACGAGCAGTACTTC. Translating it yields CASSGNRGGYEQYF.

This clone was observed a handful of times. The chain has TRBV5-1 and TRBJ2-7; 11 bases fit TRBD2. V gave up 3 bases and J gave up 7 bases; unmatched junction bases: 9. Per the germline V gene, CDR1 is SGHRS and CDR2 is YFSETQ. This CDR3 comprises 15 residues. The DNA of the CDR3 is TGCGCCAGCAGCTCCGGGACTAGCGGCGCCTGGGAGCAGTACTTC. Amino acids: CASSSGTSGAWEQYF.